These 24 T cell receptor beta chains were all obtained from the same sample, sequenced in a study of Ad26.COV2.S vaccination and SARS-CoV-2 variants (TCRdb year 2021). According to the study, the label for this sample's treatment or condition signals: roughly 20 received Ad26.COV2.S at low or high dose, single or two shots; 5 received placebo; per-sample allocation not given. For vaccine and placebo recipients, the sequenced repertoires came from samples collected on day 63 after the first injection. Libraries were built with the immunoSEQ multiplex PCR assay. Sourced from immuneACCESS, this table was stored by TCRdb with only in-frame sequences that have V and J called. A share of the clones is absent; for the studies checked, an unresolved V gene accounts for under half, and the remainder has no known explanation. Counted in this sample were some 390,000 clones; less than 90% of them appeared once. The ten most abundant clones make up approximately 3.7% of the sample.

Sequencing used peripheral blood, obtained in a trial of Ad26.COV2.S vaccine versus placebo. The receptors originated from a person aged 18 to 59 who received the Ad26.COV2.S COVID-19 vaccine or a placebo.

V and J are TRBV27 and TRBJ1-1, with 8 positions matching TRBD1. Germline assignment: CDR1 MNHEY and CDR2 SMNVEV (reference sequence). The CDR3 is 14 amino acids. V dropped 4 bases and J dropped 7; count of bases not matched to a gene: 8. The CDR3 coding sequence is TGTGCCAGCAGTTCACTACCGGGACAGGATGAAGCTTTCTTT. It encodes CASSSLPGQDEAFF.

This chain uses TRBV29-1 with TRBJ1-2, with 7 nucleotides matching TRBD1. The V gene's germline CDR1 is SQVTM and CDR2 ANQGSEA. V gave up 7 bases and J gave up 2 bases; unmatched junction bases: 4. This CDR3 is built from 12 residues. The CDR3 nucleotides read TGCAGCGGAACGACAGGGAACTATGGCTACACCTTC. Protein product: CSGTTGNYGYTF.

Comments on this clone: Other nucleotide sequences in the sample specify the same CDR3. The V call is TRBV19, the J call TRBJ1-5; D unclear. CDR3 length equals 13 residues. Trimming removed 4 bases at V and 5 bases at J, with 9 bases between. The V gene's germline CDR1 is LNHDA and CDR2 SQIVND (reference sequence). The CDR3 DNA sequence: TGTGCCAGTAGTAAGGGTCTTGATCAGCCCCAGCATTTT. Its translation: CASSKGLDQPQHF.

The chain couples TRBV29-1 to TRBJ1-4; no clear D. V lost 0 bases and J 4 bases, leaving 3 bases between the germline ends. Germline CDR1 is SQVTM and CDR2 is ANQGSEA. The CDR3 length is 12 residues. CDR3 protein: CSVEEFNEKLFF. CDR3 nucleotides: TGCAGCGTTGAAGAATTTAATGAAAAACTGTTTTTT. Based on the CDR3 plus reference TRBV29-1 and TRBJ1-4, the full variable domain is SAVISQKPSRDICQRGTSLTIQCQVDSQVTMMFWYRQQPGQSLTLIATANQGSEATYESGFVIDKFPISRPNLTFSTLTVSNMSPEDSSIYLCSVEEFNEKLFFGSGTQLSVL.

The sample holds a few counts of this clone. The chain joins TRBV27 to TRBJ2-2; no clear D gene. The V end was cut by 7 bases, the J end by 3 bases, with 12 bases between. The CDR3 is made up of 14 amino acids. Germline V lookup: CDR1 MNHEY, CDR2 SMNVEV (reference sequence). CDR3 sequence: CASTSFLDTGELFF. CDR3 sequence (DNA): TGTGCCAGCACTTCCTTCTTAGACACCGGGGAGCTGTTTTTT.

This chain links TRBV13 with TRBJ2-1; possibly TRBD1 or TRBD2 for D (6 bases each). V shed 5 bases and J shed 6 bases, with 14 bases lying between them. Germline CDR1 PRHDT, CDR2 FYEKMQ (reference sequence). This CDR3 comprises 14 residues. This chain's CDR3 is CASSPVGGLNEQFF. CDR3 nucleotides: TGTGCCAGCAGCCCCGTAGGGGGACTCAATGAGCAGTTCTTC.

This chain links TRBV2 with TRBJ2-3, with D perhaps given as TRBD1 or TRBD2 (6 bases each). The CDR3 extends over 13 amino acids. CDR1 is SNHLY and CDR2 is FYNNEI in the germline V gene. V lost 0 bases, J lost 14 bases, and 15 bases lay in between. CDR3 in amino acids: CASSEAGTGASYF. The CDR3 region has the DNA TGTGCCAGCAGTGAAGCGGGGACGGGGGCATCGTATTTT.

The chain is built from TRBV9 and TRBJ1-4, with 9 bases fitting TRBD1. The V gene end was trimmed by 4 bases and the J gene end by 10 bases; junction bases not matched to a gene: 11. Germline CDR1 and CDR2: SGDLS and YYNGEE. This CDR3 is built from 15 residues. The CDR3 region has the DNA TGTGCCAGCAGCCCCCGACAGGGGGAAGGCGGAAAACTGTTTTTT. Amino acid sequence: CASSPRQGEGGKLFF.

The CDR3 protein is CASSSQGDTDTQYF. CDR3 in DNA: TGCGCCAGCAGCTCACAGGGGGACACAGATACGCAGTATTTT. The chain joins TRBV5-1 to TRBJ2-3, with TRBD1 matching 8 bases. This CDR3 spans 14 amino acids. The trim removed 3 bases at V and 2 bases at J, leaving 2 bases unmatched. Per the germline V gene, CDR1 is SGHRS and CDR2 is YFSETQ.

The V and J genes are TRBV4-1 and TRBJ2-3; TRBD2 matches at 11 bases. The CDR3 loop spans 18 amino acids. J gave up 0 bases and V 1 base, and 6 bases lay outside the gene matches. Looked up from germline, CDR1 is MGHRA and CDR2 is YSYEKL. The CDR3 sequence: CASSQVLAGGASTDTQYF. DNA of the CDR3: TGCGCCAGCAGCCAAGTCCTAGCGGGGGGTGCTAGCACAGATACGCAGTATTTT.

The gene calls are TRBV6-5 and TRBJ1-6, with D uncertain. Trimming left V 0 bases short and J 5 bases short, with 8 bases between. Germline V gene data show CDR1 as MNHEY and CDR2 as SVGAGI. The CDR3 length is 15 residues. CDR3 in DNA: TGTGCCAGCAGTTACTCGAGTGACCATAATTCACCCCTCCACTTT. Its translation is CASSYSSDHNSPLHF.

V and J are TRBV4-2 and TRBJ2-5; tentatively, D is TRBD2 (6 bases). Trimming pared 0 bases from V and 5 bases from J, leaving 16 bases between. Looked up from germline, CDR1 is LGHNA and CDR2 is YNFKEQ. The CDR3 runs to 16 residues. The CDR3 DNA is TGTGCCAGCAGCCAAGATATGAGGGGAGGACGGGAGACCCAGTACTTC. It codes for CASSQDMRGGRETQYF.

The chain couples TRBV5-6 to TRBJ2-5, with 9 nucleotides matching TRBD1. J was trimmed by 6 bases and V by 2 bases; bases with no gene match: 11. This CDR3 contains 16 residues. From germline, CDR1 is SGHDT and CDR2 YYEEEE. The CDR3 coding sequence is TGTGCCAGCAGCTTACCGGGACAGGGAGTCTCACAGACCCAGTACTTC. Its protein is CASSLPGQGVSQTQYF. Using reference TRBV5-6 and TRBJ2-5 for the parts outside the CDR3, the full variable domain is DAGVTQSPTHLIKTRGQQVTLRCSPKSGHDTVSWYQQALGQGPQFIFQYYEEEERQRGNFPDRFSGHQFPNYSSELNVNALLLGDSALYLCASSLPGQGVSQTQYFGPGTRLLVL.

This chain uses TRBV2 with TRBJ1-3, with D hard to call. Germline V gene sequence: CDR1 SNHLY, CDR2 FYNNEI. The CDR3 consists of 14 residues. Between the trimmed V and J ends, which lost 2 bases and 0 bases, there was a span of 5 bases. This CDR3 is CASSERVSGNTIYF. The CDR3 nucleotides read TGTGCCAGCAGTGAACGTGTCTCTGGAAACACCATATATTTT.

This clone was seen a handful of times. The genes are TRBV29-1 and TRBJ1-1, with 7 bases identical to TRBD1. This CDR3 contains 13 residues. The V segment lost 7 bases and the J segment 1 base; nucleotides outside the gene matches: 6. Germline V gene data show CDR1 as SQVTM and CDR2 as ANQGSEA. CDR3 sequence reads: CSANRGRNTEAFF. The DNA for the CDR3 is TGCAGCGCGAACAGGGGCCGGAACACTGAAGCTTTCTTT. Supplemented by reference TRBV29-1 and TRBJ1-1, the full variable domain reads SAVISQKPSRDICQRGTSLTIQCQVDSQVTMMFWYRQQPGQSLTLIATANQGSEATYESGFVIDKFPISRPNLTFSTLTVSNMSPEDSSIYLCSANRGRNTEAFFGQGTRLTVV.

On this clone itself: One end of the junction does not line up with germline, which may come from a read error. This rearrangement joins TRBV6-5 to TRBJ1-1; the D is unclear. CDR1 and CDR2 (germline): MNHEY, SVGAGI. The length of the CDR3 is 14 residues. CDR3: CVSYTWRISTEAFF. CDR3 DNA: TGTGTCAGCTACACATGGCGGATTTCCACTGAAGCTTTCTTT.

This chain uses TRBV12-3 or TRBV12-4 with TRBJ2-1; unclear D gene. The V and J ends lost 4 bases and 8 bases respectively, with 9 bases between them. CDR3 length: 12 residues. The CDR3 bases are TGTGCCAGCAGTTCCCAAAGTGATGAGCAGTTCTTC. Its translation is CASSSQSDEQFF.

V and J are TRBV6-5 and TRBJ1-3; D is ambiguous. This CDR3 region has 13 residues. Germline loops: CDR1 MNHEY, CDR2 SVGAGI. The ends were cut back, 2 bases at V and 7 bases at J, with 9 bases in the middle. This chain's CDR3 is CASSYKLGNTIYF. CDR3 bases: TGTGCCAGCAGTTACAAGCTAGGGAACACCATATATTTT.

This chain joins TRBV2 and TRBJ1-6; D is uncertain. The germline gives CDR1 SNHLY, CDR2 FYNNEI. The CDR3 covers 13 residues. With 4 bases removed from V and 7 bases from J, the gap between germline ends came to 8 bases. The CDR3 DNA is TGTGCCAGCAGTGCGGAAAGGAATTCACCCCTCCACTTT. The encoded protein is CASSAERNSPLHF.

The chain employs TRBV19 and TRBJ2-3; TRBD2 matches at 9 bases. The CDR3 consists of 15 residues. CDR1 and CDR2 from the germline V gene are LNHDA and SQIVND (reference sequence). V was clipped by 4 bases and J by 4 bases; unmatched bases: 6. The CDR3 is CASSSGGAGADTQYF. CDR3 DNA sequence: TGTGCCAGTAGTAGCGGGGGGGCCGGGGCAGATACGCAGTATTTT.

The V gene is TRBV7-2, the J gene TRBJ1-6; unclear D gene. Trimming left V 1 base short and J 2 bases short, with 6 bases between. CDR1 and CDR2 from the germline V gene are SGHTA and FQGNSA. The CDR3 extends over 15 amino acids. The CDR3 here is CASSLGIAYNSPLHF. CDR3 DNA sequence: TGTGCCAGCAGCTTAGGTATCGCCTATAATTCACCCCTCCACTTT.

The CDR3 loop reads CASSHPLGGETQYF. The CDR3 DNA sequence: TGCGCCAGCAGCCATCCACTGGGAGGAGAGACCCAGTACTTC. The rearrangement joins TRBV4-1 to TRBJ2-5; perhaps TRBD2 as D (6 bases). Trimming cost V 3 bases and J 4 bases, with 12 bases left between them. The CDR3 loop spans 14 amino acids. Germline-derived CDR1 and CDR2 are MGHRA and YSYEKL.

To note about this clone: The junction departs from germline at one end; a sequencing error may be responsible. This chain joins TRBV18 and TRBJ2-6, with TRBD1 matching 9 bases. The germline gives CDR1 KGHSH, CDR2 LQKENI. This CDR3 is 15 amino acids long. The DNA for the CDR3 is TGTGCCAGCTCGCCACAGGGGGCCGGGGCCAACGTCCTGACTTTC. As protein: CASSPQGAGANVLTF.

The chain couples TRBV2 to TRBJ2-7, with D perhaps matching TRBD1 (6 bases). V was cut by 6 bases and J by 3 bases, with 12 bases left in between. The germline V gene encodes CDR1 SNHLY and CDR2 FYNNEI. The length of the CDR3 is 13 residues. In DNA form, the CDR3 reads TGTGCCAGCAGCCTTAGGGACAACTACGAGCAGTACTTC. This gives the protein CASSLRDNYEQYF.